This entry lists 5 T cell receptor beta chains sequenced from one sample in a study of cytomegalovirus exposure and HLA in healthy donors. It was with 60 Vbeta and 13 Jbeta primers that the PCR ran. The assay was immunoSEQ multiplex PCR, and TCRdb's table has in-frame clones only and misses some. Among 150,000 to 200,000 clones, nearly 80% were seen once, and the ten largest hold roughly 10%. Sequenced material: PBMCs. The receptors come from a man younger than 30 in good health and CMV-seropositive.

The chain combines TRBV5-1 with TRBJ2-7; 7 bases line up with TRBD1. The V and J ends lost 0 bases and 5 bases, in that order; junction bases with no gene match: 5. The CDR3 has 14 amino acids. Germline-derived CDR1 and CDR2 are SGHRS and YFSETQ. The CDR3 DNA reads TGCGCCAGCAGCTTGGGACAGGGTGTCCACGAGCAGTACTTC. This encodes CASSLGQGVHEQYF.

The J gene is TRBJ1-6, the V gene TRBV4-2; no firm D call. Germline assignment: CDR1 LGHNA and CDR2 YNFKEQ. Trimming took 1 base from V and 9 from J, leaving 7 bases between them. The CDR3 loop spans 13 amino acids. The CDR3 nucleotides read TGTGCCAGCAGCCAAGTTCGGGGTTCACCCCTCCACTTT. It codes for CASSQVRGSPLHF.

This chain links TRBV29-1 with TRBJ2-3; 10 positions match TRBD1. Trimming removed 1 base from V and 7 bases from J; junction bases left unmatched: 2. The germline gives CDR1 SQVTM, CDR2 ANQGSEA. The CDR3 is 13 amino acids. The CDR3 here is CSVEGQGANTQYF. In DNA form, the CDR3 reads TGCAGCGTTGAAGGACAGGGGGCAAATACGCAGTATTTT.

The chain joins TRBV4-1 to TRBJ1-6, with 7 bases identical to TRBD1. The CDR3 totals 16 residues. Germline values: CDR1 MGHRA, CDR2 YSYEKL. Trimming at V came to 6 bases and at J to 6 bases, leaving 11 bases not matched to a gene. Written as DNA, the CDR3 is TGCGCCAGCAGTCAATCCCGGGACAGTAGTAATTCACCCCTCCACTTT. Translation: CASSQSRDSSNSPLHF.

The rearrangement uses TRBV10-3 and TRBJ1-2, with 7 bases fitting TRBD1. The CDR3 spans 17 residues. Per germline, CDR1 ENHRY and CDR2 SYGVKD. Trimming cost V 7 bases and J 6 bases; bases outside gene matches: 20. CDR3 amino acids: CAITGGSLKGIKDGYTF. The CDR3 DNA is TGTGCCATCACAGGGGGGAGTCTAAAGGGAATTAAAGATGGCTACACCTTC.